This entry describes one T cell receptor beta chain. Its antigen is unidentified. The sample carries other DNA sequences with the same CDR3. Genomic DNA belonging to each subset was distributed in equal measure over several immunoSEQ plates. The protocol was immunoSEQ multiplex PCR, while the TCRdb copy is restricted to in-frame clones and leaves out a portion. The data show about 2.3 million clones, with approximately 95% seen just once and about 0.41% held by the top ten. The data belong to a study of shared clonotypes between healthy human individuals. Study results and caveats: Clonotype sharing among donors was thought likely to change with sequencing depth. The study found lower generation probabilities in non-shared clonotypes than in those shared by all four donors.

Among the donors, all were Caucasian adults who lived in Nashville, Tennessee. The CDR3 extends over 14 amino acids. Germline assignment: CDR1 MGHRA and CDR2 YSYEKL. Trimming took off 2 bases at V and 2 bases at J, with 4 bases between the two ends. The chain joins TRBV4-1 to TRBJ2-6; D not resolved. Specimen: naive CD4+ T cells from PBMCs. Subset denoted: CD45RA+ positively selected. This TCR derives from a man younger than 30 in good health. Some clones in this sample may be carry-over from other donors' samples. The CDR3 here is CASSQPTGANVLTF. The CDR3 DNA sequence: TGCGCCAGCAGCCAACCGACTGGGGCCAACGTCCTGACTTTC.